This T cell receptor (beta chain) was sequenced for a study of shared clonotypes between healthy human individuals. The protocol was immunoSEQ multiplex PCR, while the TCRdb copy is restricted to in-frame clones and leaves out a portion. The profile shows fewer than 1.6 million clones, 98% to 99% of them singletons. The germline gives CDR1 MNHNS, CDR2 SASEGT. The CDR3 runs 14 residues. The germline V and J ends were trimmed by 6 bases and 0 bases, with 9 bases remaining between them. This TCR derives from a man between 25 and 39 years old in good health. The chain uses TRBV6-1 and TRBJ2-1; D is perhaps TRBD1 (6 bases). Sequencing input: naive CD4+ T cells sorted from blood. Subset in this sample: CD45RA+ positively selected. The CDR3 loop reads CASRDSSSYNEQFF. The CDR3 region has the DNA TGTGCCAGCAGGGACAGCAGCTCCTACAATGAGCAGTTCTTC.